Listed below are T cell receptor beta chains from one sample, sequenced in a study of blood T cell repertoires in COVID-19. TCRdb's copy holds only in-frame clones and misses some; the assay was immunoSEQ multiplex PCR. The sample shows approximately 65,000 clones, approximately 93% of them seen only once. Sequencing was done on a sample of peripheral blood. The receptors derive from a man aged 65-85 years with active COVID-19. The CDR3 runs from the conserved cysteine through the conserved F or W. The order of the fields is D gene, CDR3 length, V gene, clone size, J gene, CDR3 protein, CDR3 DNA. A D gene is named only where the DNA matches it firmly. Size tells how often a clone was seen (once, few, many) or the class of an expanded clone, and some rows leave it out.

TRBD1	14	TRBV18	-	TRBJ2-5	CASSPGTGKKTQYF	TGTGCCAGCTCCCCCGGGACAGGGAAGAAGACCCAGTACTTC
-	15	TRBV7-2	-	TRBJ2-2	CASSQWQGITGELFF	TGTGCCAGCAGCCAATGGCAGGGGATAACCGGGGAGCTGTTTTTT
-	13	TRBV5-6	-	TRBJ1-2	CASSLGTAYGYTF	TGTGCCAGCAGCTTGGGGACAGCCTATGGCTACACCTTC
-	13	TRBV2	-	TRBJ1-2	CASSEARSYGYTF	TGTGCCAGCAGTGAAGCCAGGTCGTATGGCTACACCTTC
-	17	TRBV4-1	once	TRBJ1-1	CASSQDQTTGMNTEAFF	TGCGCCAGCAGCCAAGATCAAACGACAGGCATGAACACTGAAGCTTTCTTT
-	16	TRBV19	-	TRBJ1-3	CASSPRPLTAGNTIYF	TGTGCCAGTAGTCCGAGGCCCTTGACGGCTGGAAACACCATATATTTT
-	12	TRBV12-3/TRBV12-4	-	TRBJ1-4	CASKRGGEKLFF	TGTGCCAGCAAAAGAGGGGGTGAAAAACTGTTTTTT
-	14	TRBV5-1	-	TRBJ2-5	CASSLGTAGETQYF	TGCGCCAGCAGCTTGGGGACGGCGGGAGAGACCCAGTACTTC
TRBD2	17	TRBV3-1/TRBV3-2	-	TRBJ2-3	CASSQFATSGGANTQYF	TGTGCCAGCAGCCAATTCGCTACTAGCGGGGGGGCGAATACGCAGTATTTT
TRBD1	16	TRBV14	-	TRBJ2-3	CASSQVQGGITDTQYF	TGTGCCAGCAGCCAAGTACAGGGGGGCATCACAGATACGCAGTATTTT
-	15	TRBV18	-	TRBJ1-2	CASSPQRTGDYGYTF	TGTGCCAGCTCACCACAGAGGACGGGAGACTATGGCTACACCTTC
TRBD1	17	TRBV5-1	-	TRBJ1-1	CASSPSGQGAMNTEAFF	TGCGCCAGCAGCCCTTCGGGACAGGGGGCAATGAACACTGAAGCTTTCTTT
TRBD1	14	TRBV5-1	-	TRBJ2-1	CASRVGQGVNEQFF	TGCGCCAGCAGAGTAGGACAGGGAGTCAATGAGCAGTTCTTC
-	17	TRBV9	-	TRBJ1-6	CASSDREGDAYNSPLHF	TGTGCCAGCAGCGACCGGGAGGGGGATGCCTATAATTCACCCCTCCACTTT
-	16	TRBV5-1	-	TRBJ1-1	CASSLATDLLRTEAFF	TGCGCCAGCAGCTTGGCGACAGACTTGCTCCGGACTGAAGCTTTCTTT
-	13	TRBV7-2	-	TRBJ2-2	CASSFPSSGELFF	TGTGCCAGCAGCTTCCCTAGCTCCGGGGAGCTGTTTTTT
-	16	TRBV10-3	-	TRBJ1-2	CAISDTLPTSYYGYTF	TGTGCCATCAGTGATACGCTCCCCACTAGCTACTATGGCTACACCTTC
-	14	TRBV28	-	TRBJ1-1	CATLGAQQHTEAFF	TGTGCCACCCTAGGGGCCCAACAGCACACTGAAGCTTTCTTT
-	14	TRBV2	-	TRBJ2-1	CASGQDSPYNEQFF	TGTGCCAGCGGACAAGACAGTCCCTACAATGAGCAGTTCTTC
-	14	TRBV7-9	-	TRBJ1-3	CASSLRGEGDTIYF	TGTGCCAGCAGCTTACGGGGGGAAGGGGACACCATATATTTT
-	13	TRBV9	-	TRBJ1-2	CASSVAPGDGYTF	TGTGCCAGCAGCGTAGCCCCGGGGGATGGCTACACCTTC
TRBD1	16	TRBV6-2/TRBV6-3	-	TRBJ1-2	CASSQTGTGDYYGYTF	TGTGCCAGCAGCCAAACCGGGACAGGGGACTACTATGGCTACACCTTC
-	15	TRBV3-1/TRBV3-2	-	TRBJ2-2	CASSQGTVLVGELFF	TGTGCCAGCAGCCAAGGGACAGTCCTCGTCGGGGAGCTGTTTTTT
-	15	TRBV7-9	-	TRBJ1-4	CASNNFRDLNEKLFF	TGTGCCAGCAACAATTTCAGGGATCTTAATGAAAAACTGTTTTTT
-	13	TRBV14	-	TRBJ2-3	CASSQAGSATQYF	TGTGCCAGCAGCCAAGCCGGGTCGGCTACGCAGTATTTT
-	17	TRBV18	-	TRBJ1-3	CASSPPAQGSSGNTIYF	TGTGCCAGCTCACCACCGGCTCAGGGAAGCTCTGGAAACACCATATATTTT
TRBD1	14	TRBV11-3	-	TRBJ2-5	CASSLVGGLETQYF	TGTGCCAGCAGCTTAGTAGGGGGCCTAGAGACCCAGTACTTC
-	15	TRBV5-1	few	TRBJ1-4	CASSRDFGTNEKLFF	TGCGCCAGCAGCCGGGACTTCGGGACTAATGAAAAACTGTTTTTT
TRBD2	12	TRBV5-5	-	TRBJ2-1	CASSQGLAGFFF	TGTGCCAGCAGCCAGGGACTAGCAGGTTTTTTCTTC
-	14	TRBV7-9	-	TRBJ1-1	CASSLVGGGTEAFF	TGTGCCAGCAGCTTAGTTGGTGGAGGCACTGAAGCTTTCTTT
-	14	TRBV19	-	TRBJ1-2	CASSWGRGSYGYTF	TGTGCCAGTAGTTGGGGGCGAGGAAGCTATGGCTACACCTTC
TRBD1	15	TRBV19	-	TRBJ2-1	CASKGQGAPYNEQFF	TGTGCCAGCAAAGGACAGGGGGCTCCCTACAATGAGCAGTTCTTC
TRBD1	16	TRBV18	once	TRBJ1-5	CASSPPTGGGNQPQHF	TGTGCCAGCTCACCACCTACAGGGGGAGGCAATCAGCCCCAGCATTTT
-	14	TRBV5-1	-	TRBJ2-7	CASSLAGGLYEQYF	TGCGCCAGCAGCTTGGCCGGCGGGCTCTACGAGCAGTACTTC
-	14	TRBV5-4	-	TRBJ1-5	CASSLVGGSRPQHF	TGTGCCAGCAGCTTGGTGGGAGGCTCTCGGCCCCAGCATTTT
-	12	TRBV12-3/TRBV12-4	-	TRBJ1-2	CASGQMLYGYTF	TGTGCCAGCGGACAGATGCTCTATGGCTACACCTTC
TRBD1	17	TRBV15	-	TRBJ1-5	CATSRKQGGYSNQPQHF	TGTGCCACCAGCAGAAAACAGGGGGGGTATAGCAATCAGCCCCAGCATTTT
-	16	TRBV5-1	-	TRBJ1-1	CASSWAHGGSNTEAFF	TGCGCCAGCAGCTGGGCCCACGGGGGATCGAACACTGAAGCTTTCTTT
TRBD1	16	TRBV5-1	-	TRBJ2-3	CASSWPGQGSTDTQYF	TGCGCCAGCAGCTGGCCGGGACAGGGGAGCACAGATACGCAGTATTTT
TRBD2	17	TRBV4-1	-	TRBJ2-3	CASSPWRTSGVGDTQYF	TGCGCCAGCAGCCCATGGAGGACTAGCGGGGTCGGGGATACGCAGTATTTT
TRBD1	15	TRBV6-6	-	TRBJ2-5	CASSREGQGLETQYF	TGTGCCAGCTCCCGTGAAGGACAGGGGTTGGAGACCCAGTACTTC
-	14	TRBV7-8	-	TRBJ1-1	CASSLVGGGTEAFF	TGTGCCAGCAGCTTAGTGGGAGGGGGCACTGAAGCTTTCTTT
-	15	TRBV24-1	-	TRBJ2-3	CATSKRSGNPDTQYF	TGTGCCACCAGTAAACGTTCGGGGAACCCAGATACGCAGTATTTT
TRBD1	15	TRBV7-9	-	TRBJ2-7	CASREIGTGSYEQYF	TGTGCCAGCAGGGAGATTGGGACAGGGTCCTACGAGCAGTACTTC